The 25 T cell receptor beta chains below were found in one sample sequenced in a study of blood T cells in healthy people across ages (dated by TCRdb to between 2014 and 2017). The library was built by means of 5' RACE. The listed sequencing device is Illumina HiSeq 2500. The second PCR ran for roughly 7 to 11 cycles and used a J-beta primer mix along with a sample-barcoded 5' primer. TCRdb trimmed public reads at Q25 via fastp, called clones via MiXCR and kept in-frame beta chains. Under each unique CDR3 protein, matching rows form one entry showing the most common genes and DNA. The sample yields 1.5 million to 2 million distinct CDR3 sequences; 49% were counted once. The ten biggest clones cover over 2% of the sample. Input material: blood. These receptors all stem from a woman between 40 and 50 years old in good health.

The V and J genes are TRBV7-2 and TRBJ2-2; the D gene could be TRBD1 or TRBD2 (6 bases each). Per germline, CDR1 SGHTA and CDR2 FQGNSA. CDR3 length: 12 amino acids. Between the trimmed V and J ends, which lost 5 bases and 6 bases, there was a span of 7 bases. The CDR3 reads CASSGGPGELFF. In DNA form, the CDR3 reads TGTGCCAGCAGCGGGGGGCCCGGGGAGCTGTTTTTT.

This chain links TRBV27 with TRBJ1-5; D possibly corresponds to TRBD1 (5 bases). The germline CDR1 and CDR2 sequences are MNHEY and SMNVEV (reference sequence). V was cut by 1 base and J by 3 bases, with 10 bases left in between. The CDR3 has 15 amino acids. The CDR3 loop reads CASSLYSRANQPQHF. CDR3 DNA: TGTGCCAGCAGTTTATATTCCAGGGCCAATCAGCCCCAGCATTTT.

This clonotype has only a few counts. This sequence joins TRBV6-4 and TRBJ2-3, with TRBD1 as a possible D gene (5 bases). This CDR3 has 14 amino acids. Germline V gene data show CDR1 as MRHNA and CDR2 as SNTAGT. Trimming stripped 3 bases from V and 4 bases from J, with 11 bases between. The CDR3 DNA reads TGTGCCAGCAGTGAAGGGGTTGGTGCAGATACGCAGTATTTT. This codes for CASSEGVGADTQYF.

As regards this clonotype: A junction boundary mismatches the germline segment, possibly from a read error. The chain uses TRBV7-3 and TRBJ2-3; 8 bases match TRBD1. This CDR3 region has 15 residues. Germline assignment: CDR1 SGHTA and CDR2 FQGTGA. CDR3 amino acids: CANSLRDRPADTQYF. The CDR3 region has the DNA TGTGCCAACAGCTTACGGGACAGGCCGGCAGATACGCAGTATTTT.

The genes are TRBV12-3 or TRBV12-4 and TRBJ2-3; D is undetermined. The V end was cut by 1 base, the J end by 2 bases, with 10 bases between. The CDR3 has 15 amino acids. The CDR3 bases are TGTGCCAGCAGTTTAGTCGGCCAGCTCACAGATACGCAGTATTTT. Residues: CASSLVGQLTDTQYF.

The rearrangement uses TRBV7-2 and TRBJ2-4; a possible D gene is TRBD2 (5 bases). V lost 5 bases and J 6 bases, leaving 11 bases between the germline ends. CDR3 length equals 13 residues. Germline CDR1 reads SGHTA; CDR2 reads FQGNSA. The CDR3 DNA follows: TGTGCCAGCAGCGGTCGCCGGGGAAACATTCAGTACTTC. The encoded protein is CASSGRRGNIQYF.

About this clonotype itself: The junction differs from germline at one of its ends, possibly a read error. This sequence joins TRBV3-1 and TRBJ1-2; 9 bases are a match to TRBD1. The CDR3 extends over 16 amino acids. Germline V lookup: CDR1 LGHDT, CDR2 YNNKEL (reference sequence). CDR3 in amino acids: CASSNTLLTGGYGYTF. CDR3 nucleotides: TGTGCCAGCAGTAACACGCTACTGACAGGGGGGTATGGTTACACCTTC.

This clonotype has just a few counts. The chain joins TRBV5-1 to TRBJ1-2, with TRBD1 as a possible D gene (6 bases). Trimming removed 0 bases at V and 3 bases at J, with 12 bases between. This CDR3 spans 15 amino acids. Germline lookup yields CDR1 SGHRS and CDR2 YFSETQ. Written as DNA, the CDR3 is TGCGCCAGCAGCTTGGACAGGGTTGTGGACTATGGCTACACCTTC. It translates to CASSLDRVVDYGYTF.

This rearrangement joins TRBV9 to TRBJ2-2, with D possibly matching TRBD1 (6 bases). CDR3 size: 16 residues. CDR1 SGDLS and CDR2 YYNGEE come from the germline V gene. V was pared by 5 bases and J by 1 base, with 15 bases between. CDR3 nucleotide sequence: TGTGCCAGCAGGCATGGAACAGGGAAGAACACCGGGGAGCTGTTTTTT. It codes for CASRHGTGKNTGELFF.

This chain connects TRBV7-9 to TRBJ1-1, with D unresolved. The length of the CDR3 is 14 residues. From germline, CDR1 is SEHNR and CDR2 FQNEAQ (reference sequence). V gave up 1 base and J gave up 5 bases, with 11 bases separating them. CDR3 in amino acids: CASSLESGVTEAFF. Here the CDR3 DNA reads TGTGCCAGCAGCTTAGAGTCCGGGGTTACTGAAGCTTTCTTT.

The CDR3 DNA reads TGCAGTGTTAGCCCGGGGGTCTACAATGAGCAGTTCTTC. This gives the protein CSVSPGVYNEQFF. The V gene is TRBV20-1, the J gene TRBJ2-1; TRBD2 is a possible D gene (6 bases). Between the trimmed V and J ends, which lost 7 bases and 3 bases, there was a span of 13 bases. The length of the CDR3 is 13 residues. In germline, CDR1 is DFQATT, CDR2 SNEGSKA (reference sequence).

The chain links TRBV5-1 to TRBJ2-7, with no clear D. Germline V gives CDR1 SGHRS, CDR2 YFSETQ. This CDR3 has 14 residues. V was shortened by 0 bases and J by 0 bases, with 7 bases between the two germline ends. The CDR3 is CASSLARYSYEQYF. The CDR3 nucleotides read TGCGCCAGCAGCTTGGCCAGGTACTCCTACGAGCAGTACTTC.

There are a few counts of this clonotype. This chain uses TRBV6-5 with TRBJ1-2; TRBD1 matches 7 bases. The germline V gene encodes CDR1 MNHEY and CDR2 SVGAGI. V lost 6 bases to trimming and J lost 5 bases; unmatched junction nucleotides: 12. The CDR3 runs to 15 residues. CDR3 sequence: CASRGMRQGTYGYTF. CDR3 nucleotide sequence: TGTGCCAGCAGGGGTATGAGACAGGGCACTTATGGCTACACCTTC.

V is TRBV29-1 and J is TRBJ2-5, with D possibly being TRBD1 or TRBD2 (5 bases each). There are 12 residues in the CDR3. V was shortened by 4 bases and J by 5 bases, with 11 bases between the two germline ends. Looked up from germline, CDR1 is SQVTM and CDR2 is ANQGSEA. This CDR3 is CSVVGREETQYF. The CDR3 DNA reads TGCAGCGTTGTTGGCAGGGAGGAGACCCAGTACTTC. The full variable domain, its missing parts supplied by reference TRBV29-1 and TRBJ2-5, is SAVISQKPSRDICQRGTSLTIQCQVDSQVTMMFWYRQQPGQSLTLIATANQGSEATYESGFVIDKFPISRPNLTFSTLTVSNMSPEDSSIYLCSVVGREETQYFGPGTRLLVL.

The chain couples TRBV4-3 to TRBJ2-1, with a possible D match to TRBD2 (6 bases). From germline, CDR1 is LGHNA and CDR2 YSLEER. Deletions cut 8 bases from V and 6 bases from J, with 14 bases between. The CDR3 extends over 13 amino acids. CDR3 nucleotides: TGCGCCAGCGCGCTAGCGATCGGCAATGAGCAGTTCTTC. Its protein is CASALAIGNEQFF.

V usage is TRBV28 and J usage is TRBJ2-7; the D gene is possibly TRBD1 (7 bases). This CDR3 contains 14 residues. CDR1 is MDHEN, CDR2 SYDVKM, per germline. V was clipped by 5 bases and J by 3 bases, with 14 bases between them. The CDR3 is CASSARQGGYEQYF. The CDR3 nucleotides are TGTGCCAGCAGTGCCCGACAGGGAGGCTACGAGCAGTACTTC.

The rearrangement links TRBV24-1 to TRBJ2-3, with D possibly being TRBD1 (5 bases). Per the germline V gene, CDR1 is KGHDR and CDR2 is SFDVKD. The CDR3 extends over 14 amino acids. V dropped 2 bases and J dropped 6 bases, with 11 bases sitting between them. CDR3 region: CATSDSGPPDTQYF. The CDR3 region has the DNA TGTGCCACCAGTGATTCAGGGCCGCCGGATACGCAGTATTTT.

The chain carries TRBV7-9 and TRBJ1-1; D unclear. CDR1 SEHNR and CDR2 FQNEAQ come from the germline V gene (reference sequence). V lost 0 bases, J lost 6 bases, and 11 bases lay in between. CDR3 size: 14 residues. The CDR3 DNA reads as TGTGCCAGCAGCTTAGCGTCTGGGAGGGCTGAAGCTTTCTTT. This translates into CASSLASGRAEAFF.

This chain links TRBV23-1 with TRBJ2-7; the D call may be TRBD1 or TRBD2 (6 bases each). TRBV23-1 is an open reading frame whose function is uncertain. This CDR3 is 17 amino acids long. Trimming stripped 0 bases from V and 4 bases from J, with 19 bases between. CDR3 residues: CASSQSELWRGRYEQYF. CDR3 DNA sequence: TGCGCCAGCAGTCAATCGGAGTTGTGGAGGGGGAGGTACGAGCAGTACTTC.

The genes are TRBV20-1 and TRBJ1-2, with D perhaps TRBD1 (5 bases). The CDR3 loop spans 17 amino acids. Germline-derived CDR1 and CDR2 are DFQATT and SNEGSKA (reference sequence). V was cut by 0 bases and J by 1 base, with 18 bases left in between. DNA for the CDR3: TGCAGTGCTAGAGATCGGGGATCAGGGAACTTTAACTATGGCTACACCTTC. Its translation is CSARDRGSGNFNYGYTF.

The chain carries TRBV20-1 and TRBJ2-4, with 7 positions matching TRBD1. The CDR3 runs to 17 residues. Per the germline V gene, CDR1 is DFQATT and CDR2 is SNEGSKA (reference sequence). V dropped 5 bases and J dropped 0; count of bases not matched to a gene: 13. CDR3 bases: TGCAGTGCTCGTCCCCGGGACAGAATTATAGCCAAAAACATTCAGTACTTC. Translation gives CSARPRDRIIAKNIQYF.

CDR3 residues: CASRDGTRGFTDTQYF. CDR3 in DNA: TGTGCCAGCAGAGACGGGACTAGGGGCTTCACAGATACGCAGTATTTT. The chain has TRBV2 and TRBJ2-3; 8 positions match TRBD2. V lost 6 bases and J lost 2; bases outside the gene matches: 10. Looked up from germline, CDR1 is SNHLY and CDR2 is FYNNEI. This CDR3 region has 16 residues.

Written as DNA, the CDR3 is TGTGCCAGCAGCCGAATCGAGCGGCGGGGGGGCGGCGAGCAGTACTTC. Its translation is CASSRIERRGGGEQYF. The chain has TRBV3-1 and TRBJ2-5; 9 bases align to TRBD2. The DNA end favors TRBJ2-7, so the J call may be wrong. The germline V gene has CDR1 LGHDT and CDR2 YNNKEL (reference sequence). The CDR3 spans 16 residues.

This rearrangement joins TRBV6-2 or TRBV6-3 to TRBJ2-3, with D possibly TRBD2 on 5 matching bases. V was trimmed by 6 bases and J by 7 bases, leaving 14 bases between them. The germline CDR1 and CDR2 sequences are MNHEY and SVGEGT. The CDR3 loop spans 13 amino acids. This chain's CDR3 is CASRASQRYTQYF. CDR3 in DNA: TGTGCCAGCAGGGCTAGCCAGAGGTATACGCAGTATTTT.

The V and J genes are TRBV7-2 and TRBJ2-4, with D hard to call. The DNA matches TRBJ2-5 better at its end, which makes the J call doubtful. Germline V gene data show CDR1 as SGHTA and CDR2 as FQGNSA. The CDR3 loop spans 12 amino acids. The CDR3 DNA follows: TGTGCCAGCAGCTTCCCCTACGAGACCCAGTACTTC. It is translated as CASSFPYETQYF.